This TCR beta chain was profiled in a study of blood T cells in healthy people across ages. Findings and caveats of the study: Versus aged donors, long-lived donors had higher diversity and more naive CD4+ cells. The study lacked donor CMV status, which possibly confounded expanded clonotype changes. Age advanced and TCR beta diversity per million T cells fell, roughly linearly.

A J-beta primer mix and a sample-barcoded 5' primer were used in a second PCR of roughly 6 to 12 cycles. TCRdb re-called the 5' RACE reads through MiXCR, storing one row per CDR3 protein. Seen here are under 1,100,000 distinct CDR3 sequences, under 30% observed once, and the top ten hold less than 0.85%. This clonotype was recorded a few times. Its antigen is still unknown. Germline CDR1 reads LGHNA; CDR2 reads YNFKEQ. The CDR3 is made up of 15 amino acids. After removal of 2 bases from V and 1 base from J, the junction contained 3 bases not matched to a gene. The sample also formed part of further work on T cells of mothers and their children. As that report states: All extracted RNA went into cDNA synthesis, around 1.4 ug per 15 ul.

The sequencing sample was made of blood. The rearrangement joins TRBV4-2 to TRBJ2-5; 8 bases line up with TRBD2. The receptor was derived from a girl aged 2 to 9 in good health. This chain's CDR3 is CASSQQLAVQETQYF. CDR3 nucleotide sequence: TGTGCCAGCAGCCAACAACTAGCGGTCCAAGAGACCCAGTACTTC.